This TCR beta chain was identified during a study of blood T cell repertoires in COVID-19. Study context: Whether acute or convalescent, the COVID-19 samples came from the United States, Italy and Spain. Sources were T cells, B-cell-depleted T cells, or PBMCs; the material itself was cDNA or gDNA.

Comments on this clone: Because the CDR3's place on the DNA is in doubt, the DNA is left out and the CDR3 is given as listed by TCRdb.

The authors' processing: From reference gene primer amplification, estimates of nucleated cell counts were derived. The assay was immunoSEQ multiplex PCR, and TCRdb's table has in-frame clones only and misses some. V and J calls plus clone size are reproduced from that table; the DNA served to infer D and trimming. The data hold approximately 89,000 clones, with 92% observed a single time. The CDR3 length equals 12 residues, ends included. The germline gives CDR1 MDHEN, CDR2 SYDVKM. This TCR derives from a woman aged 55-69 years with active COVID-19. J is TRBJ2-3 and V is TRBV28; the DNA was not compared with TRBD2, the D call given in the table. The sample taken for sequencing was peripheral blood. CDR3: CASSSSGVTQYF.